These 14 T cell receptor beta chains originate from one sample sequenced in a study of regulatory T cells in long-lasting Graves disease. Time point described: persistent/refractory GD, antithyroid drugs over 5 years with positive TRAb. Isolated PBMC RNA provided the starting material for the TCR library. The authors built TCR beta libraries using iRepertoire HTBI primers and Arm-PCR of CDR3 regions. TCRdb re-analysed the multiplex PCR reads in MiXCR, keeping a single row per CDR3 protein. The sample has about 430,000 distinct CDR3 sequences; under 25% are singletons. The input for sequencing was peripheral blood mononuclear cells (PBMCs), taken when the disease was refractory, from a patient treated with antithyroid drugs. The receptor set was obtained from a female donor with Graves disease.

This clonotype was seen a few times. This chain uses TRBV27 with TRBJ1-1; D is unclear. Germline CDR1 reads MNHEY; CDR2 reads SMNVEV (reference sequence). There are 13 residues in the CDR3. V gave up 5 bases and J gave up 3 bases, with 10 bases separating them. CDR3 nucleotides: TGTGCCAGCAGTGAAATGGGGTACACTGAAGCTTTCTTT. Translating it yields CASSEMGYTEAFF.

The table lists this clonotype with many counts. The CDR3 bases are TGTGCCAGCAGTCAGTCCGGGACAGGGGGTGCGGGCTACACCTTC. This gives the protein CASSQSGTGGAGYTF. The chain uses TRBV28 and TRBJ1-2, with TRBD1 matching 11 bases. From germline, CDR1 is MDHEN and CDR2 SYDVKM. The CDR3 has 15 residues. J gave up 8 bases and V 5 bases, and 10 bases lay outside the gene matches.

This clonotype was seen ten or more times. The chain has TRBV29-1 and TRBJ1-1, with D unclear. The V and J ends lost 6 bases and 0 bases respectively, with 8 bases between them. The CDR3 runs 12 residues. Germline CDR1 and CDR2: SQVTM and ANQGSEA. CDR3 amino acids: CSVSAMNTEAFF. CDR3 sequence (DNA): TGCAGCGTCTCAGCAATGAACACTGAAGCTTTCTTT.

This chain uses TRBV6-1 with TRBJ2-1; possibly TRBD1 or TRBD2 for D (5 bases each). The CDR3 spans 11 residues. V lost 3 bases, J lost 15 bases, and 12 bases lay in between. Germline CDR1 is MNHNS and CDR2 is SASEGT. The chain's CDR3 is CASSEGESRFF. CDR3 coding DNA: TGTGCCAGCAGTGAGGGGGAGTCGCGGTTCTTC.

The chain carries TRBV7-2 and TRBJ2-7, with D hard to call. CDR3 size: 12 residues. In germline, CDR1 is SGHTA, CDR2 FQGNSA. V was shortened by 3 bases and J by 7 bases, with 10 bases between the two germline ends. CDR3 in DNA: TGTGCCAGCAGCTTGGACGGAGTTGAGCAGTACTTC. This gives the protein CASSLDGVEQYF.

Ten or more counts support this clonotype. CDR3 protein: CASSRGTSGITYEQYF. As DNA, the CDR3 is TGTGCCAGCAGTCGGGGGACTAGCGGGATTACCTACGAGCAGTACTTC. The V gene is TRBV27, the J gene TRBJ2-7; 13 positions match TRBD2. The germline CDR1 and CDR2 sequences are MNHEY and SMNVEV (reference sequence). With V trimmed by 5 bases and J by 2 bases, 6 bases remained unmatched. This CDR3 has 16 amino acids.

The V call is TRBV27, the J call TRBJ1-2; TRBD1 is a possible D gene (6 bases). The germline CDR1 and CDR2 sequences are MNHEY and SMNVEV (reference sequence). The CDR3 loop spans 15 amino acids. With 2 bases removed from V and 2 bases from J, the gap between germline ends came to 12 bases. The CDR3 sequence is CASSLRPGTNYGYTF. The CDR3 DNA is TGTGCCAGCAGTTTAAGGCCCGGGACAAACTATGGCTACACCTTC.

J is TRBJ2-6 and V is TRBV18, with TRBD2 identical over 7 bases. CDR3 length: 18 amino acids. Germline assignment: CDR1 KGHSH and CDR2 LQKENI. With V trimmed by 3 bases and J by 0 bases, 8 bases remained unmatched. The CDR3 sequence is CASSPWGGVDSGANVLTF. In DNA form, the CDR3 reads TGTGCCAGCTCACCGTGGGGAGGGGTCGACTCTGGGGCCAACGTCCTGACTTTC.

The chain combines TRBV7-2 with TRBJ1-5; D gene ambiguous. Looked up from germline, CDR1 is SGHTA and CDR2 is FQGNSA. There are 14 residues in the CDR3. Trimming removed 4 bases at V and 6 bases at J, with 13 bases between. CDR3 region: CASSSPRMIQPQHF. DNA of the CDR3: TGTGCCAGCAGCTCCCCGCGGATGATTCAGCCCCAGCATTTT.

CDR3 protein: CASSQSRGGYEQYF. The CDR3 DNA sequence: TGCGCCAGCAGCCAATCCAGGGGTGGTTACGAGCAGTACTTC. This rearrangement joins TRBV4-1 to TRBJ2-7; tentatively, D is TRBD1 (6 bases). CDR3 length: 14 amino acids. The germline V and J ends were trimmed by 2 bases and 4 bases, with 12 bases remaining between them. CDR1 is MGHRA and CDR2 is YSYEKL in the germline V gene.

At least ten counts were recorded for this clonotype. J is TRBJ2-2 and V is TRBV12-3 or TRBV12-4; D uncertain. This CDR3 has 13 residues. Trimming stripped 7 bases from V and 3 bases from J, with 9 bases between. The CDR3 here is CASIRGYTGELFF. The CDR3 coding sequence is TGTGCCAGCATTCGTGGGTACACCGGGGAGCTGTTTTTT.

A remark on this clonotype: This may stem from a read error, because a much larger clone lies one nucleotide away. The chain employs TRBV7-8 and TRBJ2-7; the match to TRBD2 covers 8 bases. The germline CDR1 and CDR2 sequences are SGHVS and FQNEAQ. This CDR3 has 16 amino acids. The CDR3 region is CVSSLVSGDNSYEQYF. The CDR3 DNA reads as TGTGTCAGCAGCTTAGTTAGCGGGGATAACTCCTACGAGCAGTACTTC.

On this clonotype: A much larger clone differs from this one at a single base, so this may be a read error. The CDR3 spells CVSRGWGLAGDEETQYF. DNA for the CDR3: TGTGTCAGCAGGGGGTGGGGACTAGCGGGAGACGAGGAGACCCAGTACTTC. The chain has TRBV11-2 and TRBJ2-5, with 14 positions matching TRBD2. The CDR3 covers 17 residues. Germline V CDR1 and CDR2: SGHAT, FQNNGV.

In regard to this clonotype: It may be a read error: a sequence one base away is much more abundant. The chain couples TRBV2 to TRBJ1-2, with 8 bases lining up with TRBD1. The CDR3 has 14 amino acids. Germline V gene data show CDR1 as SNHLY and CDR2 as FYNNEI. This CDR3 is CASSKSSGQDGHTF. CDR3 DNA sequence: TGTGCCAGCAGTAAATCCTCGGGACAGGATGGCCACACCTTC.